The following is a T cell receptor beta chain sequence with its context. The authors' processing: Estimation of nucleated cell counts was performed using reference gene primer amplification. The assay was immunoSEQ multiplex PCR, and TCRdb's table has in-frame clones only and misses some. V and J calls plus clone size are reproduced from that table; the DNA served to infer D and trimming. The profile covers 80,000 to 100,000 clones, with 80% appearing a single time and about 16% taken by the ten largest. These data come from a study of blood T cell repertoires in COVID-19. Study details: The study drew acute and convalescent COVID-19 samples from the United States, Italy and Spain.

The V gene lost 4 bases and the J gene lost 1 base, with 7 bases spanning the gap. Germline CDR1 and CDR2: LNHDA and SQIVND (reference sequence). The CDR3 contains 13 residues. The chain combines TRBV19 with TRBJ1-1; D is perhaps TRBD1 (5 bases). The sample taken for sequencing was peripheral blood. The receptor's source is a human donor in a cohort sampled during active COVID-19. The CDR3 is CASSKQENTEAFF. The CDR3 nucleotides are TGTGCCAGTAGTAAACAGGAGAACACTGAAGCTTTCTTT.